These 19 T cell receptor beta chains were all obtained from the same sample, sequenced in a study of response to subunit inactivated influenza vaccine. Each CDR3 protein is one row after TCRdb ran MiXCR on the RT-PCR reads. The table records around 850,000 distinct CDR3 sequences, approximately 17% of them present only once. Here the sequenced sample was PBMCs from blood, taken roughly 5 days after vaccination. These TCRs come from a man between 45 and 60 years old who received an inactivated influenza vaccine.

The CDR3 nucleotides are TGTGCCATCAGACAGTCTTGGGACAGGGTCAACTACAATGAGCAGTTCTTC. Amino acid sequence: CAIRQSWDRVNYNEQFF. The V call is TRBV10-3, the J call TRBJ2-1; 9 bases are a match to TRBD1. Trimming removed 6 bases from V and 3 bases from J; junction bases left unmatched: 12. Looked up from germline, CDR1 is ENHRY and CDR2 is SYGVKD. The CDR3 has 17 residues.

Many counts were recorded for this clonotype. V usage is TRBV11-2 and J usage is TRBJ2-1, with unresolved D. The CDR3 spans 15 residues. From germline, CDR1 is SGHAT and CDR2 FQNNGV. Trimming removed 5 bases at V and 5 bases at J, with 16 bases between. The CDR3: CASSPNVLPHNEQFF. CDR3 bases: TGTGCCAGCAGCCCTAACGTACTCCCTCACAATGAGCAGTTCTTC.

In this sample, this clonotype turned up a few times. The chain links TRBV18 to TRBJ2-5; unclear D gene. Germline assignment: CDR1 KGHSH and CDR2 LQKENI. This CDR3 comprises 15 residues. V was shortened by 0 bases and J by 0 bases, with 8 bases between the two germline ends. CDR3 region: CASSPPVKNQETQYF. CDR3 DNA: TGTGCCAGCTCACCACCAGTGAAGAACCAAGAGACCCAGTACTTC.

The chain links TRBV6-1 to TRBJ2-5; weak D call: TRBD2 (6 bases). Germline loops: CDR1 MNHNS, CDR2 SASEGT. This CDR3 has 15 residues. Trimming removed 6 bases at V and 5 bases at J, with 19 bases between. The CDR3 coding sequence is TGTGCCAGCAGGATCTCCTTCGGGAGTACTGAGACCCAGTACTTC. Translating it yields CASRISFGSTETQYF.

This clonotype was detected a few times. The chain combines TRBV2 with TRBJ2-7; D unclear. V was trimmed by 7 bases and J by 1 base, leaving 5 bases between them. Germline V gene sequence: CDR1 SNHLY, CDR2 FYNNEI. The CDR3 consists of 11 residues. The CDR3 DNA follows: TGTGCCAGCATCGGATCCTACGAGCAGTACTTC. Its translation is CASIGSYEQYF.

This clonotype appeared a few times. The chain joins TRBV27 to TRBJ1-3; D is unclear. Germline V lookup: CDR1 MNHEY, CDR2 SMNVEV (reference sequence). V was shortened by 4 bases and J by 8 bases, with 12 bases between the two germline ends. The CDR3 covers 13 residues. CDR3 nucleotide sequence: TGTGCCAGCAGTTCAACTCGTCGGGACACCATATATTTT. Amino acids: CASSSTRRDTIYF.

The chain has TRBV5-1 and TRBJ2-3; a possible D gene is TRBD1 (6 bases). The CDR3 loop spans 14 amino acids. Germline V lookup: CDR1 SGHRS, CDR2 YFSETQ. V lost 4 bases and J 5 bases, leaving 14 bases between the germline ends. The CDR3 DNA is TGCGCCAGCAGCCCCACAGGGTCCGGAGATACGCAGTATTTT. Protein: CASSPTGSGDTQYF.

This clonotype was found a few times. CDR3 loop: CASSSGPSGELFF. The DNA for the CDR3 is TGTGCCAGCAGCTCAGGACCAAGCGGGGAGCTGTTTTTT. The chain carries TRBV9 and TRBJ2-2; D not certain. CDR1 is SGDLS and CDR2 is YYNGEE in the germline V gene. This CDR3 is built from 13 residues. V lost 4 bases, J lost 7 bases, and 11 bases lay in between.

The chain links TRBV4-2 to TRBJ2-2; perhaps D is TRBD1 or TRBD2 (5 bases each). The V gene lost 1 base and the J gene lost 4 bases, with 19 bases spanning the gap. The CDR3 consists of 18 residues. Germline CDR1 LGHNA, CDR2 YNFKEQ. The CDR3 spells CASSQVWARVRGTGELFF. CDR3 coding DNA: TGTGCCAGCAGCCAAGTCTGGGCGAGGGTTAGGGGCACCGGGGAGCTGTTTTTT.

This clonotype has ten or more counts. The chain couples TRBV29-1 to TRBJ2-5; TRBD2 might be the D (6 bases). The CDR3 consists of 11 residues. Per the germline V gene, CDR1 is SQVTM and CDR2 is ANQGSEA. The CDR3 region is CSSGEGETQYF. DNA of the CDR3: TGCAGTAGCGGCGAAGGGGAGACCCAGTACTTC.

The V and J genes are TRBV18 and TRBJ2-7; D is unclear. Looked up from germline, CDR1 is KGHSH and CDR2 is LQKENI. Trimming shortened V by 3 bases and J by 3 bases, and 12 bases separated the two germline ends. This CDR3 is 14 amino acids long. The chain's CDR3 is CASSPTPDHYEQYF. DNA for the CDR3: TGTGCCAGCTCACCTACCCCGGACCACTACGAGCAGTACTTC.

This clonotype came up a few times. This chain links TRBV7-2 with TRBJ2-7; 8 bases fit TRBD1. V was pared by 1 base and J by 2 bases, with 7 bases of the junction left unmatched. Germline CDR1 is SGHTA and CDR2 is FQGNSA. The CDR3 has 16 residues. In nucleotides, the CDR3 is TGTGCCAGCAGCTTAGAGTTAGGGACAGGCACCTACGAGCAGTACTTC. Protein sequence: CASSLELGTGTYEQYF.

This clonotype was counted a single time. The chain links TRBV20-1 to TRBJ1-4, with D possibly being TRBD1 (5 bases). The germline gives CDR1 DFQATT, CDR2 SNEGSKA (reference sequence). This CDR3 has 17 amino acids. V was shortened by 1 base and J by 7 bases, with 22 bases between the two germline ends. CDR3 nucleotides: TGCAGTGCTAGAGGGGGTCCCGGGGCGGGGGATTCTGAAAAACTGTTTTTT. As protein: CSARGGPGAGDSEKLFF.

This clonotype was counted a few times. V is TRBV18 and J is TRBJ2-1, with TRBD2 matching 12 bases. CDR1 is KGHSH, CDR2 LQKENI, per germline. This CDR3 spans 16 amino acids. Trimming cost V 2 bases and J 9 bases; bases outside gene matches: 8. The CDR3 DNA reads TGTGCCAGCTCACCATCTAGACTAGCGGGAGAGGTTGAGCAGTTCTTC. Amino acids: CASSPSRLAGEVEQFF.

There are many counts of this clonotype. This chain connects TRBV20-1 to TRBJ2-4; 9 bases are a match to TRBD2. Looked up from germline, CDR1 is DFQATT and CDR2 is SNEGSKA (reference sequence). The J segment lost 7 bases and the V segment lost 0 bases, leaving 4 bases of the junction unmatched. The CDR3 runs 14 residues. In DNA form, the CDR3 reads TGCAGTGCTAGAGAGGCTAGCGGGACGAACATTCAGTACTTC. The encoded protein is CSAREASGTNIQYF.

The chain combines TRBV28 with TRBJ2-1; 14 positions agree with TRBD2. With 6 bases clipped from V and 8 bases from J, the junction kept 12 bases outside the gene matches. This CDR3 is 17 amino acids long. Germline V gene sequence: CDR1 MDHEN, CDR2 SYDVKM. CDR3 protein: CASRRDPRTSGRYEQFF. The CDR3 bases are TGTGCCAGCAGAAGAGACCCCCGGACTAGCGGGAGGTATGAGCAGTTCTTC.

The J gene is TRBJ1-1, the V gene TRBV5-1; D uncertain. Trimming cost V 1 base and J 5 bases, with 18 bases left between them. The CDR3 extends over 16 amino acids. In germline, CDR1 is SGHRS, CDR2 YFSETQ. This chain's CDR3 is CASSLSAFLGGTEAFF. The CDR3 DNA is TGCGCCAGCAGCTTGAGCGCATTCCTGGGAGGGACTGAAGCTTTCTTT.

This clonotype was detected ten times or more. The V and J genes are TRBV7-2 and TRBJ2-7; 10 nucleotides align to TRBD2. The length of the CDR3 is 15 residues. The J segment lost 5 bases and the V segment lost 5 bases, leaving 9 bases of the junction unmatched. Germline V gives CDR1 SGHTA, CDR2 FQGNSA. CDR3 region: CASSHQWGTSDEQYF. The CDR3 bases are TGTGCCAGCAGCCACCAGTGGGGGACTAGCGACGAGCAGTACTTC.

The chain links TRBV7-2 to TRBJ1-4; D call uncertain. Germline V gene lookup returns CDR1 SGHTA and CDR2 FQGNSA. The CDR3 extends over 15 amino acids. V lost 6 bases and J 8 bases, leaving 19 bases between the germline ends. In DNA form, the CDR3 reads TGTGCCAGCAGTCTTGGGCCCGAAGAGTGGGAAAAACTGTTTTTT. Translation gives CASSLGPEEWEKLFF.